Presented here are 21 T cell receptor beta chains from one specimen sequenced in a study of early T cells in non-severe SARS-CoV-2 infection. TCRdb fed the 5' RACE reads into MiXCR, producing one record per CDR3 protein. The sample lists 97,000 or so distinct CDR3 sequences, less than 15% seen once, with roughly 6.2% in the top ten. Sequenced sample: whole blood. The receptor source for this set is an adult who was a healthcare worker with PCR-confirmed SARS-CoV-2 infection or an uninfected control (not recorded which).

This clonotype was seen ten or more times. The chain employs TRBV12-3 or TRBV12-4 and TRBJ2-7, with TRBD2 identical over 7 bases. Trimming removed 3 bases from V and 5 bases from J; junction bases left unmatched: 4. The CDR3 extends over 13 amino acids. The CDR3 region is CASSLGGYHEQYF. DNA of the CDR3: TGTGCCAGCAGTTTGGGGGGGTACCACGAGCAGTACTTC.

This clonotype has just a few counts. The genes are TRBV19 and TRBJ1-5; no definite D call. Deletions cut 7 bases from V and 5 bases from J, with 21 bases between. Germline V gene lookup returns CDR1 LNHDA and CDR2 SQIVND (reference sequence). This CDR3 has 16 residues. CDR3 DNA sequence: TGTGCCAGTACGCGCCGCGGGGTCAAAGTTGATCAGCCCCAGCATTTT. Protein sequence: CASTRRGVKVDQPQHF.

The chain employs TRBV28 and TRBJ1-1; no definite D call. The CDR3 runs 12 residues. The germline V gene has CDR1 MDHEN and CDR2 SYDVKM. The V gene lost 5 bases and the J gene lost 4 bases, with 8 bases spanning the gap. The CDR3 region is CASSRWSTEAFF. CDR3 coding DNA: TGTGCCAGCAGTAGGTGGTCCACTGAAGCTTTCTTT.

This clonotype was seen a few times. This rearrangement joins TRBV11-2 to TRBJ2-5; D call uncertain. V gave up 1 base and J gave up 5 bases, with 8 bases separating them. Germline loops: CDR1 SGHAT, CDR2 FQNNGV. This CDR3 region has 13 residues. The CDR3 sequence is CASSLVRLETQYF. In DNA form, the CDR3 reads TGTGCCAGCAGCTTAGTGCGGTTGGAGACCCAGTACTTC.

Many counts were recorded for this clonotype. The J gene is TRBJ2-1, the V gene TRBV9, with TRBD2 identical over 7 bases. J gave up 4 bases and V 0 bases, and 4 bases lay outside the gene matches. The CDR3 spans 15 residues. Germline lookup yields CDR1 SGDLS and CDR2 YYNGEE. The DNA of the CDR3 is TGTGCCAGCAGCGTAGACAGCGGGAATTACAATGAGCAGTTCTTC. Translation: CASSVDSGNYNEQFF.

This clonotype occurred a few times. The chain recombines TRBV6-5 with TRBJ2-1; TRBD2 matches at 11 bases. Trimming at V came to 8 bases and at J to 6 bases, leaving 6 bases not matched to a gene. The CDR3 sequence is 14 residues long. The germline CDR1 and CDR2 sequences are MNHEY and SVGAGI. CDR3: CASGRGLAGNEQFF. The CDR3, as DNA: TGTGCCAGCGGGCGAGGACTAGCGGGCAATGAGCAGTTCTTC.

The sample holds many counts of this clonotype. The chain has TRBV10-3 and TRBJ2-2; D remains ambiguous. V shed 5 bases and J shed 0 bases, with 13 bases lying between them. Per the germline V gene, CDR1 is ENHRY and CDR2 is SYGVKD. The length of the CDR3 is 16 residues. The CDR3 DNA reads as TGTGCCATCAGTAGTGGTGGCTCTGCGAACACCGGGGAGCTGTTTTTT. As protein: CAISSGGSANTGELFF.

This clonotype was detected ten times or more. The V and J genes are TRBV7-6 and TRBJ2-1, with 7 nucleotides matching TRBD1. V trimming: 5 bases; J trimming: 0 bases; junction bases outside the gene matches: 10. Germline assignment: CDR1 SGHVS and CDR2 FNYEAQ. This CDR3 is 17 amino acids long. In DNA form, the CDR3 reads TGTGCCAGCAGCCCCAGACAGGGAAGGAGCTCCTACAATGAGCAGTTCTTC. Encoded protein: CASSPRQGRSSYNEQFF.

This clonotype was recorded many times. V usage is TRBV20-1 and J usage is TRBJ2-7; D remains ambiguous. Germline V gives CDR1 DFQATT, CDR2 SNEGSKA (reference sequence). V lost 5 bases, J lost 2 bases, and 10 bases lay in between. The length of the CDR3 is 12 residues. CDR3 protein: CSARTATYEQYF. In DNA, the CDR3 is TGCAGTGCTCGGACGGCTACCTACGAGCAGTACTTC.

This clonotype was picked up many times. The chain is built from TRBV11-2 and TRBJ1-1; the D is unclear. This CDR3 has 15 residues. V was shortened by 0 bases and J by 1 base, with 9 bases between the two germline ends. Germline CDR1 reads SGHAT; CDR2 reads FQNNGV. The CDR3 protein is CASSLDPVRNTEAFF. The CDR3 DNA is TGTGCCAGCAGCTTAGATCCGGTTCGGAACACTGAAGCTTTCTTT.

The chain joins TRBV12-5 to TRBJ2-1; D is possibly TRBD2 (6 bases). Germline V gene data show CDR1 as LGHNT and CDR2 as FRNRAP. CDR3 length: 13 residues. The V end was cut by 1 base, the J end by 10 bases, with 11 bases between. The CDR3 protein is CASGLGGATEQFF. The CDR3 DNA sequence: TGTGCTAGTGGTTTGGGCGGGGCCACAGAGCAGTTCTTC.

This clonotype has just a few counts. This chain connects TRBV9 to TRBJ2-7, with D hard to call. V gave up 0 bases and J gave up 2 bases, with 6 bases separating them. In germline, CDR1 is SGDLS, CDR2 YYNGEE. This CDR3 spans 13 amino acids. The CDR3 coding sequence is TGTGCCAGCAGCGTAGCTCCGGCCTACGAGCAGTACTTC. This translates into CASSVAPAYEQYF.

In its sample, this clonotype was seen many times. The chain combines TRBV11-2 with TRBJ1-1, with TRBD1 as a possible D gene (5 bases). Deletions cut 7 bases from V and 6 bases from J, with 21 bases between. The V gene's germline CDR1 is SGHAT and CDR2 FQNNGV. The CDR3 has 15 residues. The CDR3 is CASTKMGEANAEAFF. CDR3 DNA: TGTGCCAGCACTAAAATGGGGGAGGCCAACGCTGAAGCTTTCTTT.

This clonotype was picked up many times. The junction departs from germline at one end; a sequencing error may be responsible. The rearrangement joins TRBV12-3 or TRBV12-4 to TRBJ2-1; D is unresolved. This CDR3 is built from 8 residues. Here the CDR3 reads CASSLGVF. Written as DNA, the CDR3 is TGTGCCAGCAGTTTAGGGGTCTTC.

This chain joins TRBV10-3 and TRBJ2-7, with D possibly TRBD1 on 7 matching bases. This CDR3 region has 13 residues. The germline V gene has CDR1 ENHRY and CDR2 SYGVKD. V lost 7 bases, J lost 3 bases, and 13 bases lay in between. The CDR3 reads CAIMGQGGYEQYF. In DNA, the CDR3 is TGTGCCATCATGGGGCAGGGGGGCTACGAGCAGTACTTC.

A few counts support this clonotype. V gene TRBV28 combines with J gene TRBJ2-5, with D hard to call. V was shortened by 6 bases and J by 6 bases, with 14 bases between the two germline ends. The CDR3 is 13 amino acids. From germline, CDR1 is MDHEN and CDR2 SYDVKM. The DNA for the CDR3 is TGTGCCAGCAGGGTCAAAGACGGAAAGACCCAGTACTTC. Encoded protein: CASRVKDGKTQYF.

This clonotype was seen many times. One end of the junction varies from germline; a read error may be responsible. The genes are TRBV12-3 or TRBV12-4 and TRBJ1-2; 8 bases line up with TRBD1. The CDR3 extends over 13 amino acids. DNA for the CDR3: TGTGCCAGCAGGTTAGACAGGGGAGGAGGCTACACCTTC. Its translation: CASRLDRGGGYTF.

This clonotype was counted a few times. CDR3 protein: CATRQGSSYEQYF. CDR3 DNA: TGTGCCACTCGACAGGGGAGCTCCTACGAGCAGTACTTC. The chain has TRBV2 and TRBJ2-7, with 8 bases that match TRBD1. The V and J ends lost 10 bases and 0 bases, in that order; junction bases with no gene match: 5. The germline V gene has CDR1 SNHLY and CDR2 FYNNEI. The CDR3 spans 13 residues.

The CDR3 DNA reads as TGTGCCGTTGCCCTAGCGGGAGGGTATGAGCAGTTCTTC. Translating it yields CAVALAGGYEQFF. This chain links TRBV19 with TRBJ2-1; TRBD2 matches 12 bases. This CDR3 is built from 13 residues. Germline-derived CDR1 and CDR2 are LNHDA and SQIVND (reference sequence). V lost 11 bases and J lost 8; bases outside the gene matches: 7.

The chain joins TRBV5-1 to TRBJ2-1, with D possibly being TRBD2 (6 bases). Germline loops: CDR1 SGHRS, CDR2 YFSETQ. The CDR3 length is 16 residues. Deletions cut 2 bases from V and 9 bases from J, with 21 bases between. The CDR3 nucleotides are TGCGCCAGCAGCTTTTCCCCAAGACTAGACCGGGGTGAGCAGTTCTTC. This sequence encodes CASSFSPRLDRGEQFF.

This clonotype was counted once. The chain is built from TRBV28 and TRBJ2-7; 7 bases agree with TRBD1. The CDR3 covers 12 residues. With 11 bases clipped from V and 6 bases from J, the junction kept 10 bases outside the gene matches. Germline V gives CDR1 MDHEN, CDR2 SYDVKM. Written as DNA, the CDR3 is TGTGCCGCAAGGACAGGTGTTGGCGAGCAGTACTTC. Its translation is CAARTGVGEQYF. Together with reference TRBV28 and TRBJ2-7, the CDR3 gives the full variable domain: DVKVTQSSRYLVKRTGEKVFLECVQDMDHENMFWYRQDPGLGLRLIYFSYDVKMKEKGDIPEGYSVSREKKERFSLILESASTNQTSMYLCAARTGVGEQYFGPGTRLTVT.